Shown below are 2 T cell receptor beta chains from a single sample sequenced in a study of cytomegalovirus exposure and HLA in healthy donors. PCR primers comprised 60 Vbeta and 13 Jbeta primers. Sequenced by immunoSEQ multiplex PCR; TCRdb stores in-frame clones only, minus some. The table shows some 150,000 clones, with around 80% occurring only once. Sample: PBMCs. Every receptor here comes from a man aged 40-49 years in good health and CMV-seronegative.

As regards this clone: Within the sample, other DNA sequences also encode this same CDR3. The chain links TRBV5-1 to TRBJ2-3, with TRBD1 as a possible D gene (5 bases). Germline CDR1 SGHRS, CDR2 YFSETQ. Trimming pared 2 bases from V and 0 bases from J, leaving 16 bases between. The CDR3 contains 17 residues. The CDR3 region has the DNA TGCGCCAGCAGCTTTCCCCCTGGACAAGCTAGCACAGATACGCAGTATTTT. As protein: CASSFPPGQASTDTQYF.

The rearrangement uses TRBV2 and TRBJ1-5, with 10 positions matching TRBD1. After removal of 6 bases from V and 3 bases from J, the junction contained 5 bases not matched to a gene. The CDR3 runs 15 residues. Looked up from germline, CDR1 is SNHLY and CDR2 is FYNNEI. The CDR3 DNA reads as TGTGCCAGCAGGTTGACAGGGGGCTACAATCAGCCCCAGCATTTT. Protein product: CASRLTGGYNQPQHF.